Below, one TCR beta chain is given with its context. Antigen: not known. This entry is derived from a study of cytomegalovirus exposure and HLA in healthy donors. Points from the study as a whole: Specific recognition of CMV antigens was confirmed in vitro for a few chains (all CMV-associated).

Clones were read by immunoSEQ multiplex PCR, and TCRdb kept only the in-frame ones, dropping some. The table lists roughly 90,000 clones, around 93% of them singletons. Germline V lookup: CDR1 MNHNY, CDR2 SVGAGI (reference sequence). The CDR3 sequence is 16 residues long. Trimming left V 0 bases short and J 3 bases short, with 12 bases between. The chain couples TRBV6-6 to TRBJ2-4, with D unclear. The sequenced sample consisted of PBMCs. The sequence came from a woman aged 25 to 45 in good health and CMV-seropositive. The CDR3 spells CASSYSAEHNKNIQYF. The CDR3 bases are TGTGCCAGCAGTTACTCGGCTGAACATAACAAAAACATTCAGTACTTC.